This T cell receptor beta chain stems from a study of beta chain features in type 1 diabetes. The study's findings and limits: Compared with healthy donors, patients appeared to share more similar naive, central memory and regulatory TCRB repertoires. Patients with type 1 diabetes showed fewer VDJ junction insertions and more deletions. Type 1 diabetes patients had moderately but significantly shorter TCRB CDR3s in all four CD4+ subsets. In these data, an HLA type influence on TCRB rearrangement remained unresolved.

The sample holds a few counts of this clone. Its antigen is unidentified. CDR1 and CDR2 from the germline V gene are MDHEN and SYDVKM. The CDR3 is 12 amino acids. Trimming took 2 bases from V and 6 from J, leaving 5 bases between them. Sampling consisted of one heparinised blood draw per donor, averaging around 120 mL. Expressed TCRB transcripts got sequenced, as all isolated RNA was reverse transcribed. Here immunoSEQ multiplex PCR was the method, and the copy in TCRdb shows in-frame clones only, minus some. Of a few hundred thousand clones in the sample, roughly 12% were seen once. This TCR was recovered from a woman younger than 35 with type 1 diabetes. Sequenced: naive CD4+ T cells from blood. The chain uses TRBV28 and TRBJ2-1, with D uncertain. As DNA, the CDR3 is TGTGCCAGCAGTTTAATCATCAATGAGCAGTTCTTC. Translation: CASSLIINEQFF.